The rows below give T cell receptor beta chains drawn from one sample of a study of cytomegalovirus exposure and HLA in healthy donors. Data came from immunoSEQ multiplex PCR; TCRdb stores just in-frame clones and leaves some out. Its clone listing holds fewer than 85,000 clones. Source material: PBMCs. These receptors came from a man aged 45 to 65 in good health and CMV-seropositive. CDR3s include the opening cysteine and the closing phenylalanine or tryptophan. The D gene is left open where the match is weak.

CDR3 protein: CASSLSGNTEAFF; CDR3 DNA: TGTGCCAGCAGCTTATCGGGAAACACTGAAGCTTTCTTT; J gene: TRBJ1-1; V gene: TRBV7-9; D gene: NA
CDR3 protein: CASSQGPDYGYTF; CDR3 DNA: TGTGCCAGCAGTCAGGGGCCGGACTATGGCTACACCTTC; J gene: TRBJ1-2; V gene: TRBV2; D gene: NA
CDR3 protein: CASNPGTEAYEQYF; CDR3 DNA: TGTGCCAGCAACCCGGGGACAGAAGCCTACGAGCAGTACTTC; J gene: TRBJ2-7; V gene: TRBV6-4; D gene: TRBD1
CDR3 protein: CASSFLTGSNYGYTF; CDR3 DNA: TGCGCCAGCAGCTTTTTGACAGGATCCAACTATGGCTACACCTTC; J gene: TRBJ1-2; V gene: TRBV5-1; D gene: NA
CDR3 protein: CASSWGGLNTEAFF; CDR3 DNA: TGCGCCAGCAGTTGGGGGGGTTTGAACACTGAAGCTTTCTTT; J gene: TRBJ1-1; V gene: TRBV10-1; D gene: NA
CDR3 protein: CASSLDRAEAFF; CDR3 DNA: TGTGCCAGCAGTTTAGACCGGGCTGAAGCTTTCTTT; J gene: TRBJ1-1; V gene: TRBV7-2; D gene: NA
CDR3 protein: CASSVGAALNTQYF; CDR3 DNA: TGTGCCAGCAGCGTAGGAGCGGCCTTGAATACGCAGTATTTT; J gene: TRBJ2-3; V gene: TRBV9; D gene: NA
CDR3 protein: CAISDYGLRAEAFF; CDR3 DNA: TGTGCCATCAGTGACTACGGGTTACGCGCTGAAGCTTTCTTT; J gene: TRBJ1-1; V gene: TRBV10-3; D gene: NA
CDR3 protein: CASSGGALGETQYF; CDR3 DNA: TGTGCCAGTAGTGGGGGGGCCCTCGGGGAGACCCAGTACTTC; J gene: TRBJ2-5; V gene: TRBV19; D gene: NA
CDR3 protein: CASSQDYDRGNQPQHF; CDR3 DNA: TGTGCCAGCAGCCAAGATTATGACAGGGGCAATCAGCCCCAGCATTTT; J gene: TRBJ1-5; V gene: TRBV4-2; D gene: TRBD1
CDR3 protein: CAWSSGLPYNEQFF; CDR3 DNA: TGTGCCTGGTCTTCGGGACTTCCCTACAATGAGCAGTTCTTC; J gene: TRBJ2-1; V gene: TRBV30; D gene: NA
CDR3 protein: CASSSAGGSYTF; CDR3 DNA: TGTGCCAGCAGCAGTGCGGGGGGGAGCTACACCTTC; J gene: TRBJ1-2; V gene: TRBV6-5; D gene: NA
CDR3 protein: CASSQDRTGEETQYF; CDR3 DNA: TGCGCCAGCAGCCAAGATAGAACAGGGGAGGAGACCCAGTACTTC; J gene: TRBJ2-5; V gene: TRBV4-3; D gene: TRBD1
CDR3 protein: CASSVTVEFTDTQYF; CDR3 DNA: TGTGCCAGCAGCGTTACCGTTGAGTTCACAGATACGCAGTATTTT; J gene: TRBJ2-3; V gene: TRBV9; D gene: NA
CDR3 protein: CSVQDTSWETQYF; CDR3 DNA: TGCAGCGTGCAGGACACCTCCTGGGAGACCCAGTACTTC; J gene: TRBJ2-5; V gene: TRBV29-1; D gene: NA
CDR3 protein: CASSQERTKNTEAFF; CDR3 DNA: TGCGCCAGCAGCCAAGAACGGACAAAGAACACTGAAGCTTTCTTT; J gene: TRBJ1-1; V gene: TRBV4-1; D gene: NA
CDR3 protein: CASSYGLVGNEQFF; CDR3 DNA: TGTGCCAGCAGCTACGGACTAGTAGGGAATGAGCAGTTCTTC; J gene: TRBJ2-1; V gene: TRBV7-9; D gene: TRBD2
CDR3 protein: CASSQMGQGRRKTEAFF; CDR3 DNA: TGCGCCAGCAGCCAGATGGGACAGGGGAGAAGAAAAACTGAAGCTTTCTTT; J gene: TRBJ1-1; V gene: TRBV4-1; D gene: TRBD1
CDR3 protein: CASSLGGFSTDTQYF; CDR3 DNA: TGTGCCAGCAGTTTAGGGGGGTTTAGCACAGATACGCAGTATTTT; J gene: TRBJ2-3; V gene: TRBV28; D gene: NA
CDR3 protein: CASSFDSSSNTGELFF; CDR3 DNA: TGTGCCAGCAGCTTTGACAGTAGTTCGAACACCGGGGAGCTGTTTTTT; J gene: TRBJ2-2; V gene: TRBV7-3; D gene: NA
CDR3 protein: CASSESGGVQYF; CDR3 DNA: TGCGCCAGCAGCGAAAGCGGGGGAGTCCAGTACTTC; J gene: TRBJ2-5; V gene: TRBV10-1; D gene: TRBD2
CDR3 protein: CACQEEVGTGELFF; CDR3 DNA: TGTGCCTGCCAAGAAGAGGTAGGCACCGGGGAGCTGTTTTTT; J gene: TRBJ2-2; V gene: TRBV30; D gene: NA
CDR3 protein: CASSWGTGQNSPLHF; CDR3 DNA: TGTGCCAGCAGCTGGGGAACGGGACAAAATTCACCCCTCCACTTT; J gene: TRBJ1-6; V gene: TRBV9; D gene: NA
CDR3 protein: CASSPTLWTGLSGANVLTF; CDR3 DNA: TGTGCCAGCAGCCCTACACTTTGGACAGGGCTCTCTGGGGCCAACGTCCTGACTTTC; J gene: TRBJ2-6; V gene: TRBV5-6; D gene: TRBD1
CDR3 protein: CATHNTRDRRTEAFF; CDR3 DNA: TGTGCCACCCATAATACCCGGGACAGAAGGACTGAAGCTTTCTTT; J gene: TRBJ1-1; V gene: TRBV19; D gene: TRBD1
CDR3 protein: CASSFVGLNGKLFF; CDR3 DNA: TGTGCCAGCAGTTTTGTTGGCCTGAATGGAAAACTGTTTTTT; J gene: TRBJ1-4; V gene: TRBV28; D gene: NA
CDR3 protein: CASSLALRVAYEQYF; CDR3 DNA: TGTGCCAGCAGCTTGGCTCTGCGGGTAGCCTACGAGCAGTACTTC; J gene: TRBJ2-7; V gene: TRBV5-6; D gene: NA
CDR3 protein: CAIQNAGVGPNEQFF; CDR3 DNA: TGTGCCATCCAGAACGCGGGAGTGGGCCCCAATGAGCAGTTCTTC; J gene: TRBJ2-1; V gene: TRBV10-3; D gene: TRBD2